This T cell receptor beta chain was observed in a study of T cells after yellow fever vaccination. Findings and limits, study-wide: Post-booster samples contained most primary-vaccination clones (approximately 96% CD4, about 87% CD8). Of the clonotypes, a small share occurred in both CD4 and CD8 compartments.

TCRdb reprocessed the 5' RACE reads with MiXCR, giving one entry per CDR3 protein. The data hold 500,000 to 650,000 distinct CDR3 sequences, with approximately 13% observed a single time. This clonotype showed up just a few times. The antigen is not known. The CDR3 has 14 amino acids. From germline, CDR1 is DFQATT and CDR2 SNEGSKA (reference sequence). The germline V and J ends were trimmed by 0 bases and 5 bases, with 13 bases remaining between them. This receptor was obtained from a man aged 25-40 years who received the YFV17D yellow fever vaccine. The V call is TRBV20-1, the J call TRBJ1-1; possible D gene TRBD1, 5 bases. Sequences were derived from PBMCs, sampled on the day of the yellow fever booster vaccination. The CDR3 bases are TGCAGTGCTAGAGATGGGACCTCCCGAACTGAAGCTTTCTTT. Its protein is CSARDGTSRTEAFF.